The TCR beta chain described here comes from a study of neurological immune-mediated disorders. The authors made cDNA by 5'RACE with 10-nucleotide random UMIs. Over 170 million TCR-beta sequences from 15-18 subjects were obtained in each sequencing run. MiXCR, run by TCRdb on the 5' RACE reads, gives a single entry per CDR3 protein. The sample holds 50,000 to 85,000 distinct CDR3 sequences, 5.2% seen once. The sample holds many counts of this clonotype. The CDR3 totals 15 residues. Germline V CDR1 and CDR2: MNHEY, SVGAGI. J was trimmed by 5 bases and V by 6 bases; bases with no gene match: 7. The V gene is TRBV6-5, the J gene TRBJ1-5, with 10 bases that match TRBD1. Sequenced material: PBMCs. This clonotype was sampled from a young woman with multiple sclerosis. CDR3 nucleotides: TGTGCCAGCAGAACCAACGGACAGGGGGATCAGCCCCAGCATTTT. This sequence encodes CASRTNGQGDQPQHF.